The sequence of this T cell receptor beta chain was determined in a study of response to subunit inactivated influenza vaccine. Study-level results: Authors suggested each seasonal influenza vaccination recruits few new T cells.

V shed 6 bases, J shed 1 base, and the junction held 6 bases outside the gene matches. The CDR3 extends over 15 amino acids. A remark on this clonotype: As yet, its antigen is unknown.

TCRdb fed the RT-PCR reads into MiXCR, producing one record per CDR3 protein. This sample has 750,000 to 850,000 distinct CDR3 sequences, with under 20% found just once. The receptor was derived from a man aged 50 to 59 who received an inactivated influenza vaccine. V and J are TRBV12-3 or TRBV12-4 and TRBJ2-3; 8 bases line up with TRBD2. This specimen was PBMCs from blood, taken around 5 days after vaccination. CDR3 protein: CASRGRSGGTDTQYF. DNA for the CDR3: TGTGCCAGCAGAGGCCGTAGCGGGGGCACAGATACGCAGTATTTT.